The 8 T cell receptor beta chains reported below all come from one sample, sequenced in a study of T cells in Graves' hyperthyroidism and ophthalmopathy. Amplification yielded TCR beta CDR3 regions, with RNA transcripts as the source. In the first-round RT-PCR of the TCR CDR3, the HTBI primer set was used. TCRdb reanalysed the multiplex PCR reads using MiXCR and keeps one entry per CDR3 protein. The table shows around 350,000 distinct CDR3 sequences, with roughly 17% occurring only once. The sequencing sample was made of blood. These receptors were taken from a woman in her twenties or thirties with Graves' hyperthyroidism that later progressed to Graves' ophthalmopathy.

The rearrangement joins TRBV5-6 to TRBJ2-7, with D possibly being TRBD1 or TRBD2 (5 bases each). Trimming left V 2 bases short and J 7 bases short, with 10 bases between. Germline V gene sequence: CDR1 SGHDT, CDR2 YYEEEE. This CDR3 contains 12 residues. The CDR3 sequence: CASSFGGDEQYV. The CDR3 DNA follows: TGTGCCAGCAGCTTTGGGGGTGATGAGCAGTACGTC.

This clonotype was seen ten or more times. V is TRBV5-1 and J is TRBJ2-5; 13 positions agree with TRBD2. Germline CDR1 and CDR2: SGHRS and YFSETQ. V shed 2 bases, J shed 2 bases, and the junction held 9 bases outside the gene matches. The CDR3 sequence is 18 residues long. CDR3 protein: CASSFGLAGELDQETQYF. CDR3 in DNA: TGCGCCAGCAGCTTCGGACTAGCGGGAGAATTGGATCAAGAGACCCAGTACTTC.

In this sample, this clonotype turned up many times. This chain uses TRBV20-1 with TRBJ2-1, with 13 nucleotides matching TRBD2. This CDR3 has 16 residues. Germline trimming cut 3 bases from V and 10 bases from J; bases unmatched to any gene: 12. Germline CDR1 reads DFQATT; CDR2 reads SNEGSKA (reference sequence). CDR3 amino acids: CSARNHGLAGVREQFF. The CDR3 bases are TGCAGTGCTAGGAATCACGGACTAGCGGGAGTACGGGAGCAGTTCTTC.

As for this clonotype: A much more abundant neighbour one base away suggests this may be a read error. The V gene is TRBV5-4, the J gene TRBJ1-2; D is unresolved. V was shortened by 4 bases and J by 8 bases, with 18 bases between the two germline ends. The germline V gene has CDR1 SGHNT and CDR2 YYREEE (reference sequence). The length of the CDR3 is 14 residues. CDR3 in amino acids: CASSAGLVLGGYTF. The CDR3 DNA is TGTGCCAGCAGCGCGGGCCTTGTCCTCGGCGGCTACACCTTC. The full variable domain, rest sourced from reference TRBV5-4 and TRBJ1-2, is ETGVTQSPTHLIKTRGQQVTLRCSSQSGHNTVSWYQQALGQGPQFIFQYYREEENGRGNFPPRFSGLQFPNYSSELNVNALELDDSALYLCASSAGLVLGGYTFGSGTRLTVV.

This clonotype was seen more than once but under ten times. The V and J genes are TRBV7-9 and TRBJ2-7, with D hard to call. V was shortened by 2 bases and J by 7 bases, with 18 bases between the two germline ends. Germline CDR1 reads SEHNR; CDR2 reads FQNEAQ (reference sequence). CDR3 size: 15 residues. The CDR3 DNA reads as TGTGCCAGCAGCTTATCGGAAAGGGAAGTTGGGGAGCAGTACTTC. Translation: CASSLSEREVGEQYF.

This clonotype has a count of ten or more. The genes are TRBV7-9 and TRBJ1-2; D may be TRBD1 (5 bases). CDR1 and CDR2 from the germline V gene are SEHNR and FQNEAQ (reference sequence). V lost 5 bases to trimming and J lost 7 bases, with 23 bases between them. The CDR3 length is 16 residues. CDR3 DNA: TGTGCCAGCAGCCAAAGCTGGGGCAGGGAGTCTTCTGGCTACACCTTC. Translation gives CASSQSWGRESSGYTF.

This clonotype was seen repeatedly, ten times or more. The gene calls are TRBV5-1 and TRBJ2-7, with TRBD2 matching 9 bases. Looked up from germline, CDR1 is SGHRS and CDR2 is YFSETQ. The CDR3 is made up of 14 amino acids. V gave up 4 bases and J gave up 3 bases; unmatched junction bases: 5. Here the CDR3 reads CASSAGTSFYEQYF. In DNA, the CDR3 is TGCGCCAGCAGCGCCGGGACTAGCTTCTACGAGCAGTACTTC.

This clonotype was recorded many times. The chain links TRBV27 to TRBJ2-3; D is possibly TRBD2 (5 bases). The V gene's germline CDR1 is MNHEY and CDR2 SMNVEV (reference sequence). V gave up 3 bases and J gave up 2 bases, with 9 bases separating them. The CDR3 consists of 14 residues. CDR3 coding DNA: TGTGCCAGCAGTTTGTACCGGGACACAGATACGCAGTATTTT. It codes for CASSLYRDTDTQYF.